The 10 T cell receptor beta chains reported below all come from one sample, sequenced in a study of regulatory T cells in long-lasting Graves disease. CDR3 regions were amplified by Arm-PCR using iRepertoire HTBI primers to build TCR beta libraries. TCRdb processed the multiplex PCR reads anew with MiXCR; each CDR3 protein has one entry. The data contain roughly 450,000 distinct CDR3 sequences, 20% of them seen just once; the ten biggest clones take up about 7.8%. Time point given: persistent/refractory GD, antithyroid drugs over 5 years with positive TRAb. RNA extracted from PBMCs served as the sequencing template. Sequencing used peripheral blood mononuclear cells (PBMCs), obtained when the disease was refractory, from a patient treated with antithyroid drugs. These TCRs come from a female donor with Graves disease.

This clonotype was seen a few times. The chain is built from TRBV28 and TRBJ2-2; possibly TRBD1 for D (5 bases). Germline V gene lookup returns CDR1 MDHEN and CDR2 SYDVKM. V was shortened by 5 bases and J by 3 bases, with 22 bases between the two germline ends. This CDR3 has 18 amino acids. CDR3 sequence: CASSPGPQKGRDTGELFF. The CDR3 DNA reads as TGTGCCAGCAGTCCAGGACCCCAGAAGGGGCGTGACACCGGGGAGCTGTTTTTT. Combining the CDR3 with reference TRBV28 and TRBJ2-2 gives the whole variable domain DVKVTQSSRYLVKRTGEKVFLECVQDMDHENMFWYRQDPGLGLRLIYFSYDVKMKEKGDIPEGYSVSREKKERFSLILESASTNQTSMYLCASSPGPQKGRDTGELFFGEGSRLTVL.

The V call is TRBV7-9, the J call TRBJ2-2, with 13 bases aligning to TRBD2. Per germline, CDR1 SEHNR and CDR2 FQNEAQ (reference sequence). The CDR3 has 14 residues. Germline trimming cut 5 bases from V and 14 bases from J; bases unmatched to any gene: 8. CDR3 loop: CASSLQTSGRRLFF. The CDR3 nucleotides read TGTGCCAGCAGCCTCCAGACTAGCGGGAGGCGACTGTTTTTT.

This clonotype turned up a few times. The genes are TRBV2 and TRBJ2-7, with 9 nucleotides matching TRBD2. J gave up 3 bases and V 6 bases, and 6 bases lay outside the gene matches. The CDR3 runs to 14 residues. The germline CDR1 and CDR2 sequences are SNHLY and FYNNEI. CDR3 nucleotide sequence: TGTGCCAGCAGAAGCGGGACTAGCTTCTACGAGCAGTACTTC. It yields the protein CASRSGTSFYEQYF.

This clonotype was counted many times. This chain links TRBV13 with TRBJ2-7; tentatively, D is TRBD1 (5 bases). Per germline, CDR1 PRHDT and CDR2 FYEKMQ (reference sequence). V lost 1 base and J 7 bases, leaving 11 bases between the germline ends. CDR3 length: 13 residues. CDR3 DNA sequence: TGTGCCAGCAGCTTAGAAGGGGCTACGGAGCAGTACTTC. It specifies CASSLEGATEQYF. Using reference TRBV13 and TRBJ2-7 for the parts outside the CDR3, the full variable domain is AAGVIQSPRHLIKEKRETATLKCYPIPRHDTVYWYQQGPGQDPQFLISFYEKMQSDKGSIPDRFSAQQFSDYHSELNMSSLELGDSALYFCASSLEGATEQYFGPGTRLTVT.

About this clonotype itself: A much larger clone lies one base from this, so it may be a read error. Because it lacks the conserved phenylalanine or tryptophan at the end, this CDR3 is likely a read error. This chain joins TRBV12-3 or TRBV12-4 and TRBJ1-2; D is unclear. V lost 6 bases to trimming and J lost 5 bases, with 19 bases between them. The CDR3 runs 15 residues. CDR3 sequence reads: CASRYSPTHQYGYTL. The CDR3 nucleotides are TGTGCCAGCAGATATTCTCCGACCCATCAGTATGGCTACACCCTC.

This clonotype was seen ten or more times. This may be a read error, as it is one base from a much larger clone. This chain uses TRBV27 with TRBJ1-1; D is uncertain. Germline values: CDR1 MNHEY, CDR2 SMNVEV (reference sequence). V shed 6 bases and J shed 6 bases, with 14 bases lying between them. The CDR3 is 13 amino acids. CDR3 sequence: CASRASVNAEAFF. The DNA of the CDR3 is TGTGCCAGCAGGGCCTCAGTAAACGCTGAAGCTTTCTTT.

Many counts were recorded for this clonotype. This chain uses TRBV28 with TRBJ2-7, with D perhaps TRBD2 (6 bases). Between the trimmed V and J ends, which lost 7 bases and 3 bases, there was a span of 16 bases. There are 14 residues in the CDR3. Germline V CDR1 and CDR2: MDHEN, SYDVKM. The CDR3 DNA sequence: TGTGCCAGCACCTGGGGAGGTGCCCTCTACGAGCAGTACTTC. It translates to CASTWGGALYEQYF.

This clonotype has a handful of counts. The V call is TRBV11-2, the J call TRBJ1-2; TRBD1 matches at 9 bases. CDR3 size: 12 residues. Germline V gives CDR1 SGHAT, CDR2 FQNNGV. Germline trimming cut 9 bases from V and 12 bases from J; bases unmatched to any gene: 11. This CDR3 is CASKRTGESNTF. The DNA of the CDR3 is TGTGCCAGTAAACGGACAGGGGAAAGCAACACCTTC.

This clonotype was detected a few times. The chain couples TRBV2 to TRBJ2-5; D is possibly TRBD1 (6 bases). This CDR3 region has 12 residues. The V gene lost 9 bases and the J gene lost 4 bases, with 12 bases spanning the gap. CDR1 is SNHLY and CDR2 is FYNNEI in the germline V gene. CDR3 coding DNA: TGTGCCAGTCGGACAGTCGGAGAGACCCAGTACTTC. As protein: CASRTVGETQYF.

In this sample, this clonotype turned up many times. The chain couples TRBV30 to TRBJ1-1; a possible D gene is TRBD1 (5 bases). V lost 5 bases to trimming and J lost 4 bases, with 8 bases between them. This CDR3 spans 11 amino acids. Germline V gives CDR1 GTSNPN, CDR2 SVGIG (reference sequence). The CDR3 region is CAWGTFTEAFF. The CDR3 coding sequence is TGTGCCTGGGGGACCTTCACTGAAGCTTTCTTT.